What follows are 32 T cell receptor beta chains derived from one specimen sequenced in a study of beta chain features in type 1 diabetes. cDNA synthesis used the whole RNA isolate, giving expressed TCRB sequences. Sequencing used immunoSEQ multiplex PCR; TCRdb keeps in-frame clones, though not all of them. Among around 500,000 clones listed, 30% were seen once. Sequenced input: naive CD4+ T cells from blood. Every receptor here comes from a man aged 18 to 29 in good health.

The rearrangement joins TRBV10-3 to TRBJ2-1, with D tentatively TRBD1 or TRBD2 (5 bases each). V dropped 9 bases and J dropped 8 bases, with 14 bases sitting between them. Germline CDR1 ENHRY, CDR2 SYGVKD. CDR3 size: 12 residues. The CDR3 nucleotides read TGTGCCATGGGGACCCGGCTCGATGAGCAGTTCTTC. Encoded protein: CAMGTRLDEQFF.

This clone was detected a few times. The chain combines TRBV4-1 with TRBJ1-2; the D is unclear. The V gene lost 0 bases and the J gene lost 6 bases, with 17 bases spanning the gap. The CDR3 has 16 amino acids. The germline V gene encodes CDR1 MGHRA and CDR2 YSYEKL. The CDR3 spells CASSQDRRTHTDGYTF. DNA for the CDR3: TGCGCCAGCAGCCAAGATCGTCGCACCCACACAGATGGCTACACCTTC.

This clone showed up just a few times. The rearrangement joins TRBV5-1 to TRBJ2-1; possibly TRBD2 for D (6 bases). V lost 2 bases to trimming and J lost 2 bases, with 11 bases between them. The CDR3 is made up of 15 amino acids. Germline V gene lookup returns CDR1 SGHRS and CDR2 YFSETQ. The CDR3 DNA reads TGCGCCAGCAGCTTCGGTAGCGGCACCTACAATGAGCAGTTCTTC. This gives the protein CASSFGSGTYNEQFF.

The CDR3 loop reads CAWSPSGAGATEAFF. Here the CDR3 DNA reads TGTGCCTGGAGCCCCTCGGGAGCTGGGGCGACTGAAGCTTTCTTT. V is TRBV30 and J is TRBJ1-1, with D maybe TRBD1 (5 bases). Trimming removed 3 bases from V and 5 bases from J, with 19 bases in between. The V gene's germline CDR1 is GTSNPN and CDR2 SVGIG (reference sequence). CDR3 length: 15 residues. The variable domain in full, completed from reference TRBV30 and TRBJ1-1, reads SQTIHQWPATLVQPVGSPLSLECTVEGTSNPNLYWYRQAAGRGLQLLFYSVGIGQISSEVPQNLSASRPQDRQFILSSKKLLLSDSGFYLCAWSPSGAGATEAFFGQGTRLTVV.

V and J are TRBV29-1 and TRBJ1-1; a weak D match, TRBD1 (5 bases). With 0 bases removed from V and 11 bases from J, the gap between germline ends came to 16 bases. Germline-derived CDR1 and CDR2 are SQVTM and ANQGSEA. The CDR3 spans 13 residues. The CDR3 bases are TGCAGCGTTGAAGATAAACCTTGGGGCCTGGCTTTCTTT. It encodes CSVEDKPWGLAFF.

V gene TRBV11-2 combines with J gene TRBJ2-1; D perhaps matches TRBD1 (5 bases). V gave up 1 base and J gave up 11 bases, with 12 bases separating them. Germline V gene data show CDR1 as SGHAT and CDR2 as FQNNGV. This CDR3 spans 13 amino acids. The CDR3 region is CASSLAGKGKQFF. CDR3 in DNA: TGTGCCAGCAGCTTAGCGGGCAAGGGGAAGCAGTTCTTC.

This chain uses TRBV12-5 with TRBJ2-1, with a possible D match to TRBD1 (6 bases). Per germline, CDR1 LGHNT and CDR2 FRNRAP. Between the trimmed V and J ends, which lost 6 bases and 7 bases, there was a span of 10 bases. This CDR3 has 12 amino acids. CDR3: CASGQGWNEQFF. CDR3 DNA: TGTGCTAGTGGACAGGGATGGAATGAGCAGTTCTTC.

In its sample, this clone was seen a few times. The rearrangement links TRBV19 to TRBJ2-4, with D maybe TRBD1 (6 bases). This CDR3 comprises 14 residues. V lost 3 bases to trimming and J lost 5 bases, with 11 bases between them. The germline V gene encodes CDR1 LNHDA and CDR2 SQIVND (reference sequence). CDR3 protein: CASSIGQYENIQYF. In nucleotides, the CDR3 is TGTGCCAGTAGTATCGGACAGTACGAAAACATTCAGTACTTC. The full variable domain, rest sourced from reference TRBV19 and TRBJ2-4, is DGGITQSPKYLFRKEGQNVTLSCEQNLNHDAMYWYRQDPGQGLRLIYYSQIVNDFQKGDIAEGYSVSREKKESFPLTVTSAQKNPTAFYLCASSIGQYENIQYFGAGTRLSVL.

This clone was detected only a few times. The V and J genes are TRBV29-1 and TRBJ1-2, with no clear D. CDR1 SQVTM and CDR2 ANQGSEA come from the germline V gene. The CDR3 is made up of 11 amino acids. The V end lost 7 bases, the J end lost 2 bases, and 8 bases lay between the germline ends. In nucleotides, the CDR3 is TGCAGCGCCACAGAGAACTATGGCTACACCTTC. Its protein is CSATENYGYTF.

The chain employs TRBV7-9 and TRBJ2-7; no clear D. Trimming stripped 3 bases from V and 5 bases from J, with 5 bases between. This CDR3 comprises 11 residues. Germline loops: CDR1 SEHNR, CDR2 FQNEAQ (reference sequence). CDR3 amino acids: CASSFFHEQYF. CDR3 nucleotides: TGTGCCAGCAGCTTTTTCCACGAGCAGTACTTC.

CDR3 loop: CAWSVRPPTGRWDTEAFF. CDR3 in DNA: TGTGCCTGGAGTGTACGACCCCCAACAGGGAGGTGGGACACTGAAGCTTTCTTT. The gene calls are TRBV30 and TRBJ1-1; D may be TRBD1 (6 bases). V was pared by 0 bases and J by 3 bases, with 23 bases between. From germline, CDR1 is GTSNPN and CDR2 SVGIG (reference sequence). This CDR3 spans 18 amino acids.

This clone was counted a few times. CDR3 residues: CASTPLGGPGTEAFF. The CDR3 region has the DNA TGTGCCAGCACCCCTCTAGGGGGGCCGGGGACTGAAGCTTTCTTT. The chain combines TRBV7-9 with TRBJ1-1; D may be TRBD1 (6 bases). There are 15 residues in the CDR3. CDR1 and CDR2 from the germline V gene are SEHNR and FQNEAQ (reference sequence). V lost 7 bases and J lost 5, with 20 bases in between. Filled out from reference TRBV7-9 and TRBJ1-1, the complete variable domain reads DTGVSQNPRHKITKRGQNVTFRCDPISEHNRLYWYRQTLGQGPEFLTYFQNEAQLEKSRLLSDRFSAERPKGSFSTLEIQRTEQGDSAMYLCASTPLGGPGTEAFFGQGTRLTVV.

This clone has a handful of counts. The V call is TRBV4-3, the J call TRBJ2-6; no reliable D call. CDR1 LGHNA and CDR2 YSLEER come from the germline V gene. CDR3 length: 18 residues. The germline V and J ends were trimmed by 1 base and 0 bases, with 13 bases remaining between them. Written as DNA, the CDR3 is TGCGCCAGCAGCCAAGTAGCCAGTTCTCGCTCTGGGGCCAACGTCCTGACTTTC. Amino acid sequence: CASSQVASSRSGANVLTF.

The chain carries TRBV2 and TRBJ1-5; D is uncertain. The germline V and J ends were trimmed by 6 bases and 4 bases, with 13 bases remaining between them. Germline CDR1 reads SNHLY; CDR2 reads FYNNEI. This CDR3 comprises 14 residues. The CDR3 coding sequence is TGTGCCAGCAGCCGTATTTCGGGGAATCAGCCCCAGCATTTT. This translates into CASSRISGNQPQHF.

This clone showed up just a few times. The chain combines TRBV4-1 with TRBJ1-1; no firm D call. The CDR3 contains 14 residues. Germline loops: CDR1 MGHRA, CDR2 YSYEKL. V was shortened by 1 base and J by 3 bases, with 9 bases between the two germline ends. The CDR3 coding sequence is TGCGCCAGCAGCCAAGCCCTTCGGGACACTGAAGCTTTCTTT. It translates to CASSQALRDTEAFF.

The chain couples TRBV13 to TRBJ2-4; 9 bases agree with TRBD1. V dropped 5 bases and J dropped 0; count of bases not matched to a gene: 5. The V gene's germline CDR1 is PRHDT and CDR2 FYEKMQ (reference sequence). This CDR3 is 16 amino acids long. The CDR3 sequence is CASSPWDREAKNIQYF. As DNA, the CDR3 is TGTGCCAGCAGCCCATGGGACAGGGAAGCCAAAAACATTCAGTACTTC.

This clone was recorded a few times. The genes are TRBV29-1 and TRBJ1-2; no clear D. Trimming removed 2 bases from V and 7 bases from J, with 8 bases in between. CDR1 is SQVTM, CDR2 ANQGSEA, per germline. The CDR3 covers 11 residues. The CDR3 DNA reads as TGCAGCGTTGAATTTCTGGGTGGCTACACCTTC. Translation gives CSVEFLGGYTF.

The CDR3: CASSPQGSSSGNTIYF. For the CDR3, the DNA is TGTGCCAGCAGCCCTCAGGGGTCGAGCTCTGGAAACACCATATATTTT. The J gene is TRBJ1-3, the V gene TRBV7-9; possibly TRBD1 for D (6 bases). Germline V gives CDR1 SEHNR, CDR2 FQNEAQ (reference sequence). Trimming stripped 5 bases from V and 0 bases from J, with 14 bases between. The CDR3 contains 16 residues.

In this sample, this clone turned up a few times. The rearrangement uses TRBV30 and TRBJ1-2; the D is unclear. Germline V gene data show CDR1 as GTSNPN and CDR2 as SVGIG (reference sequence). V lost 5 bases and J lost 14, with 21 bases in between. The CDR3 is 12 residues long. For the CDR3, the DNA is TGTGCCTGGGCGGCCCTTGAGACGGTGGGGACCTTC. This gives the protein CAWAALETVGTF.

About this clone: The sample has other DNA sequences that encode this CDR3 too. This chain links TRBV7-2 with TRBJ2-6, with D unclear. Deletions cut 1 base from V and 1 base from J, with 5 bases between. The CDR3 has 15 amino acids. Germline-derived CDR1 and CDR2 are SGHTA and FQGNSA. The CDR3 here is CASSLGRSGANVLTF. The CDR3 bases are TGTGCCAGCAGCTTAGGCCGATCTGGGGCCAACGTCCTGACTTTC.

This clone showed up just a few times. The identical CDR3 is also encoded by other nucleotide sequences in the sample. V and J are TRBV5-1 and TRBJ2-1, with unresolved D. The CDR3 spans 13 residues. The V end was cut by 3 bases, the J end by 0 bases, with 4 bases between. The germline V gene has CDR1 SGHRS and CDR2 YFSETQ. For the CDR3, the DNA is TGCGCCAGCAGCTCGAGCTCCTACAATGAGCAGTTCTTC. It is translated as CASSSSSYNEQFF.

This clone turned up a few times. This sequence joins TRBV2 and TRBJ2-1; 12 bases align to TRBD2. J lost 5 bases, V lost 6 bases, and 5 bases had no gene match. Looked up from germline, CDR1 is SNHLY and CDR2 is FYNNEI. This CDR3 is built from 15 residues. In DNA, the CDR3 is TGTGCCAGCAGGGCCGGACTAGCGGGAAACAATGAGCAGTTCTTC. Residues: CASRAGLAGNNEQFF.

This clone was observed a few times. The chain couples TRBV30 to TRBJ2-2; perhaps D is TRBD1 or TRBD2 (5 bases each). Germline lookup yields CDR1 GTSNPN and CDR2 SVGIG (reference sequence). This CDR3 has 15 amino acids. V lost 1 base and J lost 0, with 9 bases in between. The CDR3 sequence: CAWSAGRPNTGELFF. The CDR3, as DNA: TGTGCCTGGAGTGCGGGACGGCCGAACACCGGGGAGCTGTTTTTT.

The gene calls are TRBV7-9 and TRBJ1-2; D gene uncertain. This CDR3 is built from 11 residues. The V end lost 1 base, the J end lost 7 bases, and 4 bases lay between the germline ends. Germline lookup yields CDR1 SEHNR and CDR2 FQNEAQ (reference sequence). CDR3 in DNA: TGTGCCAGCAGCTTAGAGGCTGGCTACACCTTC. Translation: CASSLEAGYTF.

This clone has only a few counts. The rearrangement joins TRBV30 to TRBJ1-3; weak D call: TRBD1 (5 bases). Trimming pared 2 bases from V and 4 bases from J, leaving 21 bases between. The germline gives CDR1 GTSNPN, CDR2 SVGIG (reference sequence). The CDR3 runs 17 residues. CDR3 DNA: TGTGCCTGGAGTTCCCCGGCGGGACGGCGGTTCGGAAACACCATATATTTT. Translation: CAWSSPAGRRFGNTIYF.

In regard to this clone: Other nucleotide sequences from this sample produce the same CDR3. The chain uses TRBV7-2 and TRBJ2-2, with a tentative D call TRBD2 (6 bases). CDR3 length equals 14 residues. The V and J ends lost 3 bases and 5 bases respectively, with 10 bases between them. The germline V gene has CDR1 SGHTA and CDR2 FQGNSA. For the CDR3, the DNA is TGTGCCAGCAGCTTGGGACTTAGAACCGGGGAGCTGTTTTTT. The encoded protein is CASSLGLRTGELFF.

The chain is built from TRBV25-1 and TRBJ1-2; D gene uncertain. Per the germline V gene, CDR1 is MGHDK and CDR2 is SYGVNS. Between the trimmed V and J ends, which lost 3 bases and 5 bases, there was a span of 10 bases. CDR3 length: 13 amino acids. DNA of the CDR3: TGTGCCAGCAGTGAGTTGGGAGGGTATGGCTACACCTTC. Its translation: CASSELGGYGYTF.

CDR3: CASRARGLAKNIQYF. CDR3 bases: TGTGCCAGCAGGGCTCGGGGTCTAGCCAAAAACATTCAGTACTTC. The chain links TRBV2 to TRBJ2-4, with a possible D match to TRBD2 (5 bases). V lost 6 bases, J lost 0 bases, and 12 bases lay in between. The CDR3 is 15 residues long. Germline CDR1 SNHLY, CDR2 FYNNEI.

The chain has TRBV30 and TRBJ2-2; D is possibly TRBD1 or TRBD2 (5 bases each). There are 15 residues in the CDR3. Germline V gene lookup returns CDR1 GTSNPN and CDR2 SVGIG (reference sequence). V was pared by 0 bases and J by 6 bases, with 14 bases between. The CDR3 bases are TGTGCCTGGAGTGTAATGGTCAGGGAGTCCGGGGAGCTGTTTTTT. Protein: CAWSVMVRESGELFF.

The chain combines TRBV18 with TRBJ2-7; possibly TRBD2 for D (6 bases). Germline V gene lookup returns CDR1 KGHSH and CDR2 LQKENI. This CDR3 spans 15 amino acids. V was clipped by 2 bases and J by 6 bases, with 17 bases between them. CDR3 residues: CASSPVPSELPEQYF. The CDR3 DNA reads TGTGCCAGCTCACCAGTTCCTAGCGAATTGCCCGAGCAGTACTTC.

The count of this clone is one. The gene calls are TRBV6-5 and TRBJ1-5; no clear D. V dropped 6 bases and J dropped 1 base, with 7 bases sitting between them. Germline V lookup: CDR1 MNHEY, CDR2 SVGAGI. This CDR3 spans 13 amino acids. The CDR3 sequence is CASRAQSNQPQHF. The CDR3 coding sequence is TGTGCCAGCAGGGCCCAAAGCAATCAGCCCCAGCATTTT.

This chain connects TRBV14 to TRBJ2-7; the D is unclear. CDR1 is SGHDN and CDR2 is FVKESK in the germline V gene. The CDR3 extends over 15 amino acids. V was shortened by 5 bases and J by 2 bases, with 16 bases between the two germline ends. For the CDR3, the DNA is TGTGCCAGCAGCGCCGGGCCGGACCCGCCCTACGAGCAGTACTTC. Its translation: CASSAGPDPPYEQYF.